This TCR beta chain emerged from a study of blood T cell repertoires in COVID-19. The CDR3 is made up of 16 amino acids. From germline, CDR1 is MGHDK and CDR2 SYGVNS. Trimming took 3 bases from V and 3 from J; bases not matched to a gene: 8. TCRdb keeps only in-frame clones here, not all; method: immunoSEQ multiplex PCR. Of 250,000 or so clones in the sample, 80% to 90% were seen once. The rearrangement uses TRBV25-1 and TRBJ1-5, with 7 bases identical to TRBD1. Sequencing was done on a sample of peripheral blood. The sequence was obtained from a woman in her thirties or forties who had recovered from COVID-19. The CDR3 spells CASSEGQPFLNQPQHF. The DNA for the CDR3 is TGTGCCAGCAGTGAGGGACAGCCGTTTCTCAATCAGCCCCAGCATTTT.